Below are 32 T cell receptor beta chains sequenced from a single sample in a study of blood T cell repertoires in COVID-19. Using immunoSEQ multiplex PCR, the repertoire was profiled, and TCRdb retains in-frame clones only, with some absent. The table has around 270,000 clones, 80% to 90% seen once. Sequencing was carried out using PBMCs or T cells enriched from blood (not recorded which). The receptors were sampled from a woman aged 25-40 years who had recovered from COVID-19.

This clone is medium-sized. The chain employs TRBV4-2 and TRBJ2-7; 9 bases are a match to TRBD2. Per the germline V gene, CDR1 is LGHNA and CDR2 is YNFKEQ. V lost 0 bases to trimming and J lost 2 bases; unmatched junction nucleotides: 2. The CDR3 extends over 15 amino acids. CDR3 region: CASSQEIAGAYEQYF. As DNA, the CDR3 is TGTGCCAGCAGCCAAGAAATAGCGGGGGCCTACGAGCAGTACTTC.

This chain uses TRBV27 with TRBJ1-1, with no clear D. V lost 5 bases and J lost 1, with 11 bases in between. Per germline, CDR1 MNHEY and CDR2 SMNVEV (reference sequence). The CDR3 is 14 amino acids. Here the CDR3 DNA reads TGTGCCAGCAGTGTAGGAACGGGGAACACTGAAGCTTTCTTT. This encodes CASSVGTGNTEAFF.

The rearrangement uses TRBV6-1 and TRBJ2-5; TRBD1 matches 9 bases. Germline CDR1 and CDR2: MNHNS and SASEGT. The CDR3 consists of 15 residues. Trimming removed 3 bases from V and 8 bases from J; junction bases left unmatched: 10. CDR3 nucleotides: TGTGCCAGCAGTGATACAGGGGGCCCTATTAGAACCCAGTACTTC. Translation gives CASSDTGGPIRTQYF.

This chain joins TRBV28 and TRBJ1-2; D is ambiguous. The CDR3 length is 13 residues. Germline CDR1 MDHEN, CDR2 SYDVKM. V lost 2 bases to trimming and J lost 7 bases, with 11 bases between them. The CDR3 DNA is TGTGCCAGCAGTTTAAGCCCCCTGGTTGGCTACACCTTC. Translated: CASSLSPLVGYTF.

The genes are TRBV5-6 and TRBJ1-2, with D perhaps matching TRBD1 (5 bases). Trimming took 1 base from V and 7 from J, leaving 17 bases between them. This CDR3 has 15 residues. Germline V gene data show CDR1 as SGHDT and CDR2 as YYEEEE. This chain's CDR3 is CASSLLSPGRSGYTF. The CDR3 nucleotides read TGTGCCAGCAGCTTGCTGTCTCCAGGGCGTTCTGGCTACACCTTC. Together with reference TRBV5-6 and TRBJ1-2, the CDR3 gives the full variable domain: DAGVTQSPTHLIKTRGQQVTLRCSPKSGHDTVSWYQQALGQGPQFIFQYYEEEERQRGNFPDRFSGHQFPNYSSELNVNALLLGDSALYLCASSLLSPGRSGYTFGSGTRLTVV.

This chain joins TRBV19 and TRBJ2-3; tentative D call: TRBD1 (5 bases). V shed 2 bases and J shed 7 bases, with 13 bases lying between them. The germline CDR1 and CDR2 sequences are LNHDA and SQIVND (reference sequence). The CDR3 sequence is 14 residues long. The CDR3, as DNA: TGTGCCAGTAGTATACAGGGATCCCCAAATACGCAGTATTTT. It encodes CASSIQGSPNTQYF.

The chain links TRBV2 to TRBJ2-2; possibly TRBD2 for D (6 bases). The CDR3 sequence is 14 residues long. Trimming shortened V by 8 bases and J by 2 bases, and 12 bases separated the two germline ends. Germline V CDR1 and CDR2: SNHLY, FYNNEI. Written as DNA, the CDR3 is TGTGCCAGCGGGGGGTCTCGCAACACCGGGGAGCTGTTTTTT. This gives the protein CASGGSRNTGELFF.

The chain recombines TRBV27 with TRBJ1-5; D remains unclear. This CDR3 contains 13 residues. Looked up from germline, CDR1 is MNHEY and CDR2 is SMNVEV (reference sequence). Trimming removed 3 bases from V and 4 bases from J, with 7 bases in between. The CDR3 loop reads CASSFYRNQPQHF. CDR3 in DNA: TGTGCCAGCAGTTTTTACAGAAATCAGCCCCAGCATTTT.

This clone is a singleton in its sample. The chain recombines TRBV28 with TRBJ1-1, with 8 bases lining up with TRBD1. Germline V gene lookup returns CDR1 MDHEN and CDR2 SYDVKM. J gave up 7 bases and V 3 bases, and 7 bases lay outside the gene matches. The CDR3 sequence is 14 residues long. CDR3 sequence (DNA): TGTGCCAGCAGTTTTGCAGGGGGCGGGAGTGAAGCTTTCTTT. This codes for CASSFAGGGSEAFF.

This rearrangement joins TRBV28 to TRBJ2-5; 7 bases are a match to TRBD2. The CDR3 covers 15 residues. Germline CDR1 MDHEN, CDR2 SYDVKM. V lost 6 bases and J lost 4; bases outside the gene matches: 11. Written as DNA, the CDR3 is TGTGCCAGCAGGGTACGAGGTCAGCGGGGAGAGACCCAGTACTTC. Translating it yields CASRVRGQRGETQYF.

This chain connects TRBV7-9 to TRBJ1-3; tentatively, D is TRBD1 (5 bases). The V gene lost 3 bases and the J gene lost 4 bases, with 13 bases spanning the gap. From germline, CDR1 is SEHNR and CDR2 FQNEAQ (reference sequence). The CDR3 consists of 15 residues. CDR3 sequence reads: CASSFREGIGNTIYF. Here the CDR3 DNA reads TGTGCCAGCAGCTTCAGGGAAGGGATCGGAAACACCATATATTTT.

V gene TRBV5-8 combines with J gene TRBJ2-3, with 7 bases matching TRBD1. V lost 3 bases and J lost 3; bases outside the gene matches: 7. This CDR3 is built from 15 residues. Germline V gene data show CDR1 as SGHTS and CDR2 as YDEGEE. The CDR3 DNA sequence: TGTGCCAGCAGCTCCGGACAGGCTCGGACAGATACGCAGTATTTT. Encoded protein: CASSSGQARTDTQYF.

In this sample, this clone turned up once. CDR3 region: CASSDSGAYQPQHF. CDR3 in DNA: TGTGCCAGCAGTGATTCTGGGGCTTATCAGCCCCAGCATTTT. V and J are TRBV2 and TRBJ1-5; D perhaps matches TRBD1 (5 bases). V lost 3 bases to trimming and J lost 5 bases, with 11 bases between them. CDR1 and CDR2 from the germline V gene are SNHLY and FYNNEI. The CDR3 length is 14 residues.

The chain has TRBV12-3 or TRBV12-4 and TRBJ1-1; TRBD1 is a possible D gene (5 bases). The CDR3 consists of 13 residues. Deletions cut 3 bases from V and 6 bases from J, with 11 bases between. CDR3 amino acids: CASSFGAGAEAFF. The CDR3 coding sequence is TGTGCCAGCAGTTTTGGGGCAGGAGCTGAAGCTTTCTTT.

This rearrangement joins TRBV5-1 to TRBJ2-7; 8 bases are a match to TRBD1. CDR3 size: 15 residues. The V and J ends lost 4 bases and 0 bases, in that order; junction bases with no gene match: 6. Germline CDR1 is SGHRS and CDR2 is YFSETQ. Here the CDR3 reads CASSDRDRPSYEQYF. DNA for the CDR3: TGCGCCAGCAGCGACCGGGACAGGCCCTCCTACGAGCAGTACTTC.

V and J are TRBV3-1 (or the pseudogene TRBV3-2) and TRBJ1-3; weak D call: TRBD1 (5 bases). Germline CDR1 is LGHDT and CDR2 is YNNKEL (reference sequence). Deletions cut 1 base from V and 0 bases from J, with 19 bases between. This CDR3 is 19 amino acids long. CDR3: CASSQVLLRDANSGNTIYF. Written as DNA, the CDR3 is TGTGCCAGCAGCCAAGTTCTGTTGCGGGACGCAAACTCTGGAAACACCATATATTTT.

This chain connects TRBV3-1 (or the pseudogene TRBV3-2) to TRBJ2-3, with D maybe TRBD2 (7 bases). The CDR3 sequence is 18 residues long. From germline, CDR1 is LGHDT and CDR2 YNNKEL (reference sequence). Trimming pared 8 bases from V and 0 bases from J, leaving 24 bases between. The CDR3 protein is CASPDRGMGGASTDTQYF. CDR3 nucleotide sequence: TGTGCCAGCCCAGACCGAGGTATGGGGGGGGCGAGCACAGATACGCAGTATTTT.

The V call is TRBV12-3 or TRBV12-4, the J call TRBJ2-1; D remains unclear. The ends were cut back, 3 bases at V and 9 bases at J, with 12 bases in the middle. CDR3 length equals 13 residues. The CDR3 loop reads CASSLAARREQFF. The CDR3 region has the DNA TGTGCCAGCAGTTTGGCCGCTAGACGTGAGCAGTTCTTC.

The chain is built from TRBV14 and TRBJ1-1; weak D call: TRBD1 (6 bases). Trimming removed 2 bases at V and 1 base at J, with 17 bases between. From germline, CDR1 is SGHDN and CDR2 FVKESK. The CDR3 loop spans 17 amino acids. The DNA of the CDR3 is TGTGCCAGCAGCCAAAGTCCAAGGGGGGGTTGGAACACTGAAGCTTTCTTT. It codes for CASSQSPRGGWNTEAFF.

The chain employs TRBV20-1 and TRBJ1-1, with D hard to call. The ends were cut back, 3 bases at V and 3 bases at J, with 8 bases in the middle. From germline, CDR1 is DFQATT and CDR2 SNEGSKA (reference sequence). The CDR3 totals 12 residues. CDR3 DNA: TGCAGTGCTAGTAGGAGGGACACTGAAGCTTTCTTT. Amino acids: CSASRRDTEAFF.

The chain links TRBV7-6 to TRBJ2-2; no clear D. Trimming pared 2 bases from V and 2 bases from J, leaving 12 bases between. The CDR3 is made up of 16 amino acids. Germline V gene sequence: CDR1 SGHVS, CDR2 FNYEAQ. CDR3 amino acids: CASSLSRTENTGELFF. The CDR3 DNA follows: TGTGCCAGCAGCTTATCTCGCACAGAAAACACCGGGGAGCTGTTTTTT.

In nucleotides, the CDR3 is TGTGCCAGCAGGGCGGACTTCAACACTGAAGCTTTCTTT. Its translation is CASRADFNTEAFF. The genes are TRBV5-8 and TRBJ1-1; D remains unclear. Germline V gene data show CDR1 as SGHTS and CDR2 as YDEGEE. The germline V and J ends were trimmed by 5 bases and 2 bases, with 10 bases remaining between them. The CDR3 contains 13 residues.

This clone was counted only a few times. The chain carries TRBV28 and TRBJ1-1; 7 nucleotides align to TRBD1. CDR3 length equals 13 residues. Germline V CDR1 and CDR2: MDHEN, SYDVKM. The V segment lost 3 bases and the J segment 6 bases; nucleotides outside the gene matches: 4. The CDR3 sequence: CASSFRGGPEAFF. The CDR3 DNA sequence: TGTGCCAGCAGTTTTAGAGGGGGCCCTGAAGCTTTCTTT.

This clone was seen once. This CDR3 is CASSRPDSLNTEAFF. The CDR3 DNA is TGTGCCAGCAGCCGCCCGGACAGCCTGAACACTGAAGCTTTCTTT. V usage is TRBV7-9 and J usage is TRBJ1-1; possibly TRBD1 for D (6 bases). The CDR3 loop spans 15 amino acids. The V end lost 5 bases, the J end lost 0 bases, and 13 bases lay between the germline ends. Germline CDR1 is SEHNR and CDR2 is FQNEAQ (reference sequence).

V usage is TRBV11-2 and J usage is TRBJ2-7; a weak D match, TRBD1 (5 bases). With 2 bases removed from V and 0 bases from J, the gap between germline ends came to 14 bases. Looked up from germline, CDR1 is SGHAT and CDR2 is FQNNGV. The CDR3 has 16 residues. CDR3 protein: CASSLLTALSSYEQYF. For the CDR3, the DNA is TGTGCCAGCAGCTTACTGACAGCCTTAAGCTCCTACGAGCAGTACTTC.

This chain connects TRBV4-2 to TRBJ1-4; 8 bases map to TRBD1. Trimming removed 4 bases from V and 7 bases from J; junction bases left unmatched: 8. The CDR3 has 15 residues. CDR1 LGHNA and CDR2 YNFKEQ come from the germline V gene. In DNA, the CDR3 is TGTGCCAGCAGCCCATCCAGGGGGCAGACTGAAAAACTGTTTTTT. Translation gives CASSPSRGQTEKLFF.

The genes are TRBV7-9 and TRBJ2-5, with 9 bases lining up with TRBD1. V dropped 5 bases and J dropped 7; count of bases not matched to a gene: 8. The CDR3 is 14 residues long. Germline V gives CDR1 SEHNR, CDR2 FQNEAQ (reference sequence). Here the CDR3 DNA reads TGTGCCAGCAGCAACAGGGGGCCCCCCGGGACCCAGTACTTC. Its translation: CASSNRGPPGTQYF.

The gene calls are TRBV15 and TRBJ2-3; perhaps TRBD2 as D (7 bases). Germline V lookup: CDR1 LNHNV, CDR2 YYDKDF (reference sequence). CDR3 length equals 18 residues. The V and J ends lost 1 base and 4 bases respectively, with 21 bases between them. The chain's CDR3 is CATSRVQGSGIPPDTQYF. For the CDR3, the DNA is TGTGCCACCAGCAGAGTACAGGGAAGCGGGATTCCTCCAGATACGCAGTATTTT.

This rearrangement joins TRBV7-6 to TRBJ2-3; 16 positions agree with TRBD2. Germline V lookup: CDR1 SGHVS, CDR2 FNYEAQ. Losses at the gene ends were 5 bases for V and 6 bases for J; bases not matched to a gene: 11. This CDR3 has 18 residues. The CDR3 loop is CASSPDGGTSGGADTQYF. CDR3 nucleotides: TGTGCCAGCAGCCCCGACGGGGGGACTAGCGGGGGGGCTGATACGCAGTATTTT.

The chain couples TRBV6-1 to TRBJ2-7, with 10 bases fitting TRBD2. The CDR3 length is 15 residues. Germline V gene data show CDR1 as MNHNS and CDR2 as SASEGT. Trimming took 2 bases from V and 6 from J; bases not matched to a gene: 7. The CDR3 sequence is CASSEQLAGRGEQYF. The CDR3 DNA is TGTGCCAGCAGTGAACAACTAGCGGGAAGGGGCGAGCAGTACTTC.

This clone has a single count. This rearrangement joins TRBV5-1 to TRBJ2-7; D is perhaps TRBD2 (6 bases). Germline assignment: CDR1 SGHRS and CDR2 YFSETQ. Deletions cut 0 bases from V and 0 bases from J, with 13 bases between. The CDR3 consists of 16 residues. CDR3 in DNA: TGCGCCAGCAGCTTGGACGGAGGGCGGCACTCCTACGAGCAGTACTTC. It specifies CASSLDGGRHSYEQYF.

V and J are TRBV5-4 and TRBJ2-1, with D possibly TRBD1 on 6 matching bases. The CDR3 contains 15 residues. Between the trimmed V and J ends, which lost 1 base and 6 bases, there was a span of 14 bases. Germline CDR1 reads SGHNT; CDR2 reads YYREEE (reference sequence). The CDR3 here is CASSLPQGISNEQFF. As DNA, the CDR3 is TGTGCCAGCAGCTTGCCACAGGGTATTTCCAATGAGCAGTTCTTC.